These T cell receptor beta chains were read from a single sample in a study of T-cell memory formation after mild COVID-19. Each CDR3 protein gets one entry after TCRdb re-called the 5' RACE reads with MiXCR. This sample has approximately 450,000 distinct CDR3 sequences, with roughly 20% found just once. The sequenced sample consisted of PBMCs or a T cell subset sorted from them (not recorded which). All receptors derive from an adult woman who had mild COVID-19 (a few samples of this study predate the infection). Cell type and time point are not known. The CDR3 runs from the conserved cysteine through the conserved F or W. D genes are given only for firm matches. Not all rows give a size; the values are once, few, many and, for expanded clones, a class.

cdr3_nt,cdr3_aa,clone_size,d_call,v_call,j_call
TGCGCCAGCACCCTGTGGGGGCAGAACACTGAAGCTTTCTTT,CASTLWGQNTEAFF,few,-,TRBV5-1,TRBJ1-1
TGTGCCAGCAGCTTGAGTTGGGGTGGGGCGCGCCTCATGAACACTGAAGCTTTCTTT,CASSLSWGGARLMNTEAFF,-,-,TRBV11-3,TRBJ1-1
TGTGCCAGCAGTTACACCGGACAGGGGACGGGCTACACCTTC,CASSYTGQGTGYTF,-,TRBD1,TRBV6-5,TRBJ1-2
TGTGCCAGCAGCTTGACTGAAGCGGGAATCGACCCGGAGCGTTTC,CASSLTEAGIDPERF,once,TRBD2,TRBV5-5,TRBJ2-5
TGTGCCAGCTCACCCTCCTCCGGGGACGGAACATATGGCTACACCTTC,CASSPSSGDGTYGYTF,-,-,TRBV18,TRBJ1-2
TGTGCCAGTACCCCCAAGGGGCCTAACTATGGCTACACCTTC,CASTPKGPNYGYTF,few,-,TRBV19,TRBJ1-2
TGTGCCAGCAGCCGACCCGGACTAGCGGGAGGGTGGGATGAGCAGTTCTTC,CASSRPGLAGGWDEQFF,-,TRBD2,TRBV11-2,TRBJ2-1
TGTGCCAGCAGCTTAAGCTCGCTCTCCTACGAGCAGTACTTC,CASSLSSLSYEQYF,-,-,TRBV7-9,TRBJ2-7
TGTGCCAGCAGCTCTCTGCCAGGGGGGAACACTGAAGCTTTCTTT,CASSSLPGGNTEAFF,few,TRBD1,TRBV5-4,TRBJ1-1
TGCAGCGTGAATAACCCAGGGGGCGCATCTGAAGCTTTCTTT,CSVNNPGGASEAFF,-,TRBD1,TRBV29-1,TRBJ1-1
TGTGCCAGCAGCCGCGGCCCCACAGATACGCAGTATTTT,CASSRGPTDTQYF,few,-,TRBV7-6,TRBJ2-3